The next 19 T cell receptor beta chains were all read from a single sample in a study of blood T cell repertoires in COVID-19. Profiled with immunoSEQ multiplex PCR; TCRdb holds only in-frame clones, not every one. Of some 270,000 clones listed, roughly nine tenths were seen once; the top ten hold less than 2.5%. The sequencing sample was made of peripheral blood. The receptor set was obtained from a man aged 50 to 59 with acute or convalescent COVID-19.

Comment on this clone: The sample contains more than one DNA sequence encoding this CDR3. The gene calls are TRBV7-9 and TRBJ1-1; perhaps TRBD1 as D (6 bases). CDR1 SEHNR and CDR2 FQNEAQ come from the germline V gene (reference sequence). The CDR3 has 13 amino acids. V gave up 5 bases and J gave up 5 bases, with 12 bases separating them. This CDR3 is CASSPQGGTEAFF. The CDR3 nucleotides read TGTGCCAGCAGCCCACAGGGTGGAACTGAAGCTTTCTTT.

This clone was seen just once. The chain uses TRBV30 and TRBJ1-2; 7 nucleotides line up with TRBD1. This CDR3 spans 13 amino acids. V lost 3 bases and J lost 8; bases outside the gene matches: 9. Germline CDR1 reads GTSNPN; CDR2 reads SVGIG (reference sequence). CDR3 residues: CAWRSYGTAGYTF. DNA of the CDR3: TGTGCCTGGAGGTCCTACGGGACAGCCGGCTACACCTTC. The full variable domain, rest sourced from reference TRBV30 and TRBJ1-2, is SQTIHQWPATLVQPVGSPLSLECTVEGTSNPNLYWYRQAAGRGLQLLFYSVGIGQISSEVPQNLSASRPQDRQFILSSKKLLLSDSGFYLCAWRSYGTAGYTFGSGTRLTVV.

CDR3 bases: TGTGCCAGCTCCCTCACAGACAGGGGAACTTACAATGAGCAGTTCTTC. Its protein is CASSLTDRGTYNEQFF. The rearrangement uses TRBV18 and TRBJ2-1, with 8 bases identical to TRBD1. V lost 6 bases, J lost 4 bases, and 11 bases stayed unmatched. Germline V gene lookup returns CDR1 KGHSH and CDR2 LQKENI. The CDR3 spans 16 residues.

This clone appeared once. This chain links TRBV10-3 with TRBJ1-2; TRBD1 might be the D (5 bases). The germline CDR1 and CDR2 sequences are ENHRY and SYGVKD. The CDR3 covers 14 residues. The V end was cut by 10 bases, the J end by 0 bases, with 15 bases between. The CDR3 region has the DNA TGTGCCACCTGGAGGGACCGGACTAACTATGGCTACACCTTC. Amino acids: CATWRDRTNYGYTF.

V and J are TRBV5-1 and TRBJ1-2; 7 positions agree with TRBD1. This CDR3 contains 12 residues. Germline CDR1 reads SGHRS; CDR2 reads YFSETQ. Trimming removed 4 bases from V and 8 bases from J; junction bases left unmatched: 5. The CDR3 DNA is TGCGCCAGCAGCCCCGGACAGGCGGGCTACACCTTC. It specifies CASSPGQAGYTF.

The genes are TRBV3-1 (or the pseudogene TRBV3-2) and TRBJ1-5, with 9 bases lining up with TRBD1. Germline trimming cut 5 bases from V and 7 bases from J; bases unmatched to any gene: 6. This CDR3 is 14 amino acids long. Germline CDR1 reads LGHDT; CDR2 reads YNNKEL (reference sequence). DNA for the CDR3: TGTGCCAGCAGCTTAACGACAGGGGGGCAGCCCCAGCATTTT. Its translation: CASSLTTGGQPQHF.

The genes are TRBV27 and TRBJ1-1, with D tentatively TRBD1 (6 bases). Germline CDR1 and CDR2: MNHEY and SMNVEV (reference sequence). V lost 5 bases and J 9 bases, leaving 22 bases between the germline ends. The CDR3 totals 15 residues. CDR3 in DNA: TGTGCCAGCAGTCTCGGCCGGGACACCCTAGGTCAAGCTTTCTTT. Translated, it gives CASSLGRDTLGQAFF.

The chain combines TRBV11-2 with TRBJ1-1; no definite D call. The germline gives CDR1 SGHAT, CDR2 FQNNGV. The CDR3 is made up of 13 amino acids. V was cut by 3 bases and J by 0 bases, with 5 bases left in between. In nucleotides, the CDR3 is TGTGCCAGCAGCTTGAGGATGAACACTGAAGCTTTCTTT. Translation: CASSLRMNTEAFF.

The V gene is TRBV10-3, the J gene TRBJ1-2; TRBD1 might be the D (5 bases). Germline-derived CDR1 and CDR2 are ENHRY and SYGVKD. V was shortened by 7 bases and J by 4 bases, with 16 bases between the two germline ends. The CDR3 has 14 residues. CDR3 coding DNA: TGTGCCATCACCCCACAGGAGAGAGGCTATGGCTACACCTTC. It specifies CAITPQERGYGYTF.

CDR3 sequence: CASSSPTGSVNIQYF. The CDR3 DNA sequence: TGTGCCAGCAGCTCCCCCACAGGGTCGGTGAACATTCAGTACTTC. The J gene is TRBJ2-4, the V gene TRBV7-8, with TRBD1 as a possible D gene (6 bases). Germline V gene sequence: CDR1 SGHVS, CDR2 FQNEAQ. V gave up 4 bases and J gave up 7 bases, with 17 bases separating them. The CDR3 length is 15 residues.

The V call is TRBV6-5, the J call TRBJ2-1, with a possible D match to TRBD1 (6 bases). The V gene lost 5 bases and the J gene lost 9 bases, with 14 bases spanning the gap. This CDR3 is built from 13 residues. Germline lookup yields CDR1 MNHEY and CDR2 SVGAGI. This chain's CDR3 is CASSPWDIGEQFF. CDR3 DNA sequence: TGTGCCAGCAGTCCCTGGGACATCGGTGAGCAGTTCTTC.

On this clone itself: Other DNA variants within this sample encode the same CDR3. The V call is TRBV3-1 (or the pseudogene TRBV3-2), the J call TRBJ1-1, with 11 bases lining up with TRBD1. CDR3 length: 14 amino acids. Trimming took 4 bases from V and 4 from J; bases not matched to a gene: 2. From germline, CDR1 is LGHDT and CDR2 YNNKEL (reference sequence). CDR3 nucleotide sequence: TGTGCCAGCAGCCTGGGGACAGGGGGCACTGAAGCTTTCTTT. Amino acids: CASSLGTGGTEAFF.

The chain couples TRBV5-6 to TRBJ2-5; 8 bases fit TRBD1. The germline V gene has CDR1 SGHDT and CDR2 YYEEEE. J lost 5 bases, V lost 6 bases, and 18 bases had no gene match. This CDR3 comprises 17 residues. CDR3 DNA sequence: TGTGCCAGCACTGGACAGAAATATGGACAGGGCTGGGAGACCCAGTACTTC. This gives the protein CASTGQKYGQGWETQYF.

V usage is TRBV18 and J usage is TRBJ1-4; D is perhaps TRBD1 (5 bases). The V end lost 0 bases, the J end lost 0 bases, and 14 bases lay between the germline ends. The CDR3 is made up of 18 amino acids. Per germline, CDR1 KGHSH and CDR2 LQKENI. This CDR3 is CASSPPRAREATNEKLFF. In DNA form, the CDR3 reads TGTGCCAGCTCACCACCCCGGGCCAGGGAGGCAACTAATGAAAAACTGTTTTTT.

The V call is TRBV29-1, the J call TRBJ2-2; possible D gene TRBD2, 6 bases. The CDR3 length is 14 residues. V dropped 7 bases and J dropped 4 bases, with 16 bases sitting between them. Germline lookup yields CDR1 SQVTM and CDR2 ANQGSEA. As DNA, the CDR3 is TGCAGCGCTAATGCGGAGGGGCCCACCGGGGAGCTGTTTTTT. This encodes CSANAEGPTGELFF.

The chain couples TRBV5-1 to TRBJ2-1, with 8 nucleotides matching TRBD2. The ends lost 0 bases at V and 2 bases at J; junction bases unmatched: 4. CDR1 is SGHRS, CDR2 YFSETQ, per germline. The CDR3 is made up of 16 amino acids. The CDR3 sequence: CASSLGQRGPYNEQFF. The CDR3 nucleotides read TGCGCCAGCAGCTTGGGCCAGCGGGGGCCCTACAATGAGCAGTTCTTC. Full variable domain (rest looked up from reference TRBV5-1 and TRBJ2-1): KAGVTQTPRYLIKTRGQQVTLSCSPISGHRSVSWYQQTPGQGLQFLFEYFSETQRNKGNFPGRFSGRQFSNSRSEMNVSTLELGDSALYLCASSLGQRGPYNEQFFGPGTRLTVL.

This CDR3 is CSVRGGQGADEQYF. The DNA for the CDR3 is TGCAGCGTGAGGGGGGGACAGGGGGCCGACGAGCAGTACTTC. The V and J genes are TRBV29-1 and TRBJ2-7; 12 nucleotides agree with TRBD1. CDR3 length: 14 amino acids. The ends lost 6 bases at V and 5 bases at J; junction bases unmatched: 8. Germline loops: CDR1 SQVTM, CDR2 ANQGSEA.

CDR3 amino acids: CASRVDSYGQYF. CDR3 coding DNA: TGTGCCAGCAGGGTGGACAGTTATGGGCAGTACTTC. The V and J genes are TRBV2 and TRBJ2-7, with D possibly TRBD1 on 6 matching bases. V lost 6 bases to trimming and J lost 9 bases, with 15 bases between them. The CDR3 runs 12 residues. CDR1 is SNHLY and CDR2 is FYNNEI in the germline V gene. The full variable domain, rest sourced from reference TRBV2 and TRBJ2-7, is EPEVTQTPSHQVTQMGQEVILRCVPISNHLYFYWYRQILGQKVEFLVSFYNNEISEKSEIFDDQFSVERPDGSNFTLKIRSTKLEDSAMYFCASRVDSYGQYFGPGTRLTVT.

The V call is TRBV18, the J call TRBJ2-5; 8 nucleotides align to TRBD2. Germline V lookup: CDR1 KGHSH, CDR2 LQKENI. V was clipped by 4 bases and J by 2 bases; unmatched bases: 9. CDR3 length: 16 amino acids. CDR3 sequence reads: CASSLRAAGAQETQYF. CDR3 DNA: TGTGCCAGCTCACTCCGGGCAGCGGGGGCTCAAGAGACCCAGTACTTC.